Below are 29 T cell receptor beta chains sequenced from a single sample in a study of T-cell reconstitution after alpha-beta-depleted transplantation in children (dated by TCRdb to 2016 to 2018). Library preparation employed PCR. The sequencer was an Illumina HiSeq 2500. To normalize quantification of the TCRbeta repertoire, the TCR libraries were built with molecular barcoding that relied on unique molecular identifiers. Using fastp at Q25 and MiXCR, TCRdb reprocessed the public reads and kept productive beta chains. Entries are consolidated by CDR3 protein sequence, retaining the most common genes and DNA. For this sample the table gives fewer than 750,000 distinct CDR3 sequences, of which 23% were detected only once. The ten top clones hold around an eighth of the sample. The treatment or condition label of this sample denotes: allogeneic hematopoietic cell transplantation with graft depleted of TCRalphabeta T cells and CD19 B cells.

This sample comprised PBMCs, mostly from graft donor cells, obtained 360 days after TCRalphabeta/CD19-depleted stem cell transplant. All receptors come from a boy younger than two who had a stem cell transplant for acute myeloid leukemia, so the T cells may come from the graft donor.

At least ten counts were recorded for this clonotype. The J gene is TRBJ2-7, the V gene TRBV20-1; 7 nucleotides agree with TRBD1. Trimming removed 3 bases from V and 5 bases from J; junction bases left unmatched: 13. This CDR3 has 15 amino acids. The germline V gene has CDR1 DFQATT and CDR2 SNEGSKA (reference sequence). This CDR3 is CSARSEGGPADEQYF. The CDR3 DNA is TGCAGTGCTAGGAGCGAAGGGGGCCCAGCGGACGAGCAGTACTTC.

In its sample, this clonotype was seen many times. The J gene is TRBJ2-1, the V gene TRBV20-1; D not certain. The CDR3 contains 12 residues. V was clipped by 3 bases and J by 5 bases, with 8 bases between them. Germline V gene lookup returns CDR1 DFQATT and CDR2 SNEGSKA (reference sequence). The CDR3 sequence: CSARALDNEQFF. CDR3 nucleotide sequence: TGCAGTGCTAGGGCACTGGACAATGAGCAGTTCTTC.

This chain connects TRBV12-3 or TRBV12-4 to TRBJ2-7; TRBD1 matches at 7 bases. The V gene end was trimmed by 5 bases and the J gene end by 5 bases; junction bases not matched to a gene: 6. The CDR3 length is 13 residues. The CDR3, as DNA: TGTGCCAGCAGTCCCGGGACAGCCCACGAGCAGTACTTC. Translated, it gives CASSPGTAHEQYF.

This clonotype was detected only a few times. The DNA for the CDR3 is TGCAGTGCTACCCCGGGACTAGCGGGGGGCCCGGACCTCAGCTCCTACAATGAGCAGTTCTTC. It is translated as CSATPGLAGGPDLSSYNEQFF. This chain uses TRBV20-1 with TRBJ2-1; 15 bases line up with TRBD2. The CDR3 is 21 residues long. Germline loops: CDR1 DFQATT, CDR2 SNEGSKA (reference sequence). V lost 4 bases to trimming and J lost 0 bases; unmatched junction nucleotides: 16.

This clonotype is a singleton in its sample. The V and J genes are TRBV21-1 and TRBJ2-3; the tabulated D call, TRBD2, remains unverified against the DNA. TRBV21-1 counts as a pseudogene. CDR3 length equals 14 residues. The CDR3: CASIREGDTDTQYF. The CDR3 bases are TGTGCCAGCATTAGGGAGGGGGACACAGATACGCAGTATTTT.

The V and J genes are TRBV7-6 and TRBJ2-3; the match to TRBD1 covers 9 bases. This CDR3 contains 17 residues. With V trimmed by 5 bases and J by 2 bases, 11 bases remained unmatched. CDR1 is SGHVS, CDR2 FNYEAQ, per germline. The CDR3 reads CASSQEGTGILTDTQYF. CDR3 bases: TGTGCCAGCAGCCAGGAGGGGACAGGGATCCTCACAGATACGCAGTATTTT.

The V gene is TRBV6-1, the J gene TRBJ2-7; 9 bases match TRBD1. The V segment lost 5 bases and the J segment 2 bases; nucleotides outside the gene matches: 4. Germline CDR1 reads MNHNS; CDR2 reads SASEGT. This CDR3 is 14 amino acids long. CDR3 protein: CASSRGTGTYEQYF. The DNA for the CDR3 is TGTGCCAGCAGTCGAGGGACAGGGACCTACGAGCAGTACTTC.

The chain couples TRBV11-2 to TRBJ1-1; no clear D gene. V lost 6 bases and J lost 6, with 11 bases in between. This CDR3 comprises 12 residues. CDR1 is SGHAT and CDR2 is FQNNGV in the germline V gene. CDR3 nucleotides: TGTGCCAGCAGGGCCCACGGACCTGAAGCTTTCTTT. This translates into CASRAHGPEAFF.

V and J are TRBV20-1 and TRBJ2-1; 8 bases map to TRBD2. Germline values: CDR1 DFQATT, CDR2 SNEGSKA (reference sequence). V was pared by 1 base and J by 2 bases, with 4 bases of the junction left unmatched. The CDR3 spans 15 residues. The CDR3 sequence: CSARGGGTPYNEQFF. The DNA for the CDR3 is TGCAGTGCTAGAGGCGGGGGGACCCCCTACAATGAGCAGTTCTTC.

J is TRBJ2-7 and V is TRBV6-5; 9 bases align to TRBD1. This CDR3 is 12 amino acids long. J lost 2 bases, V lost 10 bases, and 3 bases had no gene match. Germline V lookup: CDR1 MNHEY, CDR2 SVGAGI. Here the CDR3 DNA reads TGTGCCACGCGACAGGGGGCCTACGAGCAGTACTTC. This gives the protein CATRQGAYEQYF.

This sequence joins TRBV19 and TRBJ1-1; tentatively, D is TRBD1 (5 bases). Germline V gene sequence: CDR1 LNHDA, CDR2 SQIVND (reference sequence). The V and J ends lost 0 bases and 5 bases respectively, with 7 bases between them. The CDR3 is 13 residues long. The CDR3 sequence: CASSIEGETEAFF. The CDR3 nucleotides read TGTGCCAGTAGTATAGAAGGGGAGACTGAAGCTTTCTTT. The full variable domain, its missing parts supplied by reference TRBV19 and TRBJ1-1, is DGGITQSPKYLFRKEGQNVTLSCEQNLNHDAMYWYRQDPGQGLRLIYYSQIVNDFQKGDIAEGYSVSREKKESFPLTVTSAQKNPTAFYLCASSIEGETEAFFGQGTRLTVV.

Only a few counts were recorded for this clonotype. V and J are TRBV12-5 and TRBJ1-2; D is perhaps TRBD1 (5 bases). The germline V gene encodes CDR1 LGHNT and CDR2 FRNRAP. There are 15 residues in the CDR3. V was clipped by 0 bases and J by 4 bases, with 12 bases between them. The CDR3: CASGLVGDGPYGYTF. CDR3 DNA: TGTGCTAGTGGTTTGGTAGGGGACGGCCCCTATGGCTACACCTTC.

In this sample, this clonotype turned up many times. The chain employs TRBV20-1 and TRBJ2-5; D not resolved. CDR1 and CDR2 (germline): DFQATT, SNEGSKA (reference sequence). This CDR3 is built from 12 residues. V lost 8 bases and J 5 bases, leaving 15 bases between the germline ends. This CDR3 reads CSTLSPWETQYF. The CDR3 nucleotides are TGCAGTACGCTCTCACCCTGGGAGACCCAGTACTTC.

This clonotype has a handful of counts. This chain connects TRBV20-1 to TRBJ2-7; D unclear. The V gene lost 2 bases and the J gene lost 0 bases, with 8 bases spanning the gap. This CDR3 has 13 residues. The germline V gene encodes CDR1 DFQATT and CDR2 SNEGSKA (reference sequence). This CDR3 reads CSARSPRSYEQYF. The CDR3 DNA is TGCAGTGCTAGAAGTCCCCGCTCCTACGAGCAGTACTTC.

The table lists this clonotype with many counts. This sequence joins TRBV6-5 and TRBJ2-7; 10 bases map to TRBD2. This CDR3 spans 13 amino acids. The V gene's germline CDR1 is MNHEY and CDR2 SVGAGI. The V segment lost 2 bases and the J segment 12 bases; nucleotides outside the gene matches: 7. This CDR3 reads CASSYKRGGPAYV. DNA for the CDR3: TGTGCCAGCAGTTACAAGCGGGGGGGCCCGGCGTACGTC.

The genes are TRBV28 and TRBJ2-1, with D perhaps given as TRBD1 or TRBD2 (5 bases each). This CDR3 comprises 16 residues. V shed 5 bases and J shed 3 bases, with 17 bases lying between them. CDR1 and CDR2 from the germline V gene are MDHEN and SYDVKM. This CDR3 reads CASSLLPGPGYNEQFF. As DNA, the CDR3 is TGTGCCAGCAGTCTCCTTCCGGGGCCGGGCTACAATGAGCAGTTCTTC.

This clonotype was counted at least ten times. The chain is built from TRBV6-5 and TRBJ1-1; 7 nucleotides agree with TRBD1. The CDR3 consists of 13 residues. V dropped 7 bases and J dropped 4; count of bases not matched to a gene: 6. Germline V gives CDR1 MNHEY, CDR2 SVGAGI. The CDR3 is CASNNRGVTEAFF. The CDR3 nucleotides read TGTGCCAGCAACAACAGGGGAGTCACTGAAGCTTTCTTT.

V is TRBV7-6 and J is TRBJ1-5; the match to TRBD1 covers 10 bases. CDR3 size: 17 residues. Germline CDR1 is SGHVS and CDR2 is FNYEAQ. Trimming cost V 0 bases and J 4 bases; bases outside gene matches: 6. CDR3 loop: CASSLAGQGGINQPQHF. The CDR3 DNA is TGTGCCAGCAGCTTAGCAGGACAGGGGGGTATTAATCAGCCCCAGCATTTT.

The gene calls are TRBV7-3 and TRBJ2-1; TRBD1 matches 8 bases. Germline V gene sequence: CDR1 SGHTA, CDR2 FQGTGA. Trimming cost V 5 bases and J 9 bases; bases outside gene matches: 9. CDR3 length: 14 amino acids. For the CDR3, the DNA is TGTGCCAGCAGCGCGGGACAGGTACCTGGTGAGCAGTTCTTC. This encodes CASSAGQVPGEQFF.

The CDR3: CASSQRSGQNYGYTF. DNA of the CDR3: TGTGCCAGCAGTCAAAGGTCGGGACAGAACTATGGCTACACCTTC. The genes are TRBV12-3 or TRBV12-4 and TRBJ1-2, with 7 bases identical to TRBD1. The CDR3 loop spans 15 amino acids. With V trimmed by 5 bases and J by 2 bases, 8 bases remained unmatched.

This clonotype was recorded many times. The gene calls are TRBV20-1 and TRBJ2-3; 8 nucleotides agree with TRBD2. The J segment lost 6 bases and the V segment lost 6 bases, leaving 8 bases of the junction unmatched. This CDR3 comprises 13 residues. In germline, CDR1 is DFQATT, CDR2 SNEGSKA (reference sequence). The CDR3 loop is CSARGGVRDTQYF. CDR3 nucleotides: TGCAGTGCCCGGGGGGGAGTGAGGGATACGCAGTATTTT.

This clonotype has a handful of counts. This chain joins TRBV6-5 and TRBJ2-1; 10 bases fit TRBD1. There are 19 residues in the CDR3. The V and J ends lost 4 bases and 5 bases, in that order; junction bases with no gene match: 17. Per germline, CDR1 MNHEY and CDR2 SVGAGI. In DNA, the CDR3 is TGTGCCAGCAGTTCTATCGGGACAGGGGTGTCCCTAACCAACAATGAGCAGTTCTTC. Protein product: CASSSIGTGVSLTNNEQFF.

The V call is TRBV14, the J call TRBJ1-4; no definite D call. Trimming took off 1 base at V and 11 bases at J, with 11 bases between the two ends. The CDR3 extends over 13 amino acids. CDR1 SGHDN and CDR2 FVKESK come from the germline V gene. The CDR3 protein is CASSQVPDSKLFF. CDR3 in DNA: TGTGCCAGCAGCCAAGTTCCGGACTCGAAACTGTTTTTT. Full variable domain (rest looked up from reference TRBV14 and TRBJ1-4): EAGVTQFPSHSVIEKGQTVTLRCDPISGHDNLYWYRRVMGKEIKFLLHFVKESKQDESGMPNNRFLAERTGGTYSTLKVQPAELEDSGVYFCASSQVPDSKLFFGSGTQLSVL.

Only a few counts were recorded for this clonotype. This sequence joins TRBV20-1 and TRBJ2-1; 11 nucleotides agree with TRBD2. The CDR3 length is 14 residues. The junction had 7 bases not matched to a gene; V was cut back by 5 bases and J by 7 bases. Germline V lookup: CDR1 DFQATT, CDR2 SNEGSKA (reference sequence). This CDR3 reads CSALRLAGPNEQFF. In DNA, the CDR3 is TGCAGTGCTCTCCGACTAGCGGGGCCTAATGAGCAGTTCTTC.

The chain carries TRBV7-2 and TRBJ2-7; no reliable D call. V was pared by 5 bases and J by 3 bases, with 17 bases between. In germline, CDR1 is SGHTA, CDR2 FQGNSA. The CDR3 is made up of 15 amino acids. The CDR3 protein is CASSPRTTSRYEQYF. The CDR3 DNA is TGTGCCAGCAGCCCCAGAACTACCTCTCGCTACGAGCAGTACTTC.

The chain uses TRBV7-3 and TRBJ2-3, with TRBD1 as a possible D gene (6 bases). The germline V gene has CDR1 SGHTA and CDR2 FQGTGA. Trimming shortened V by 2 bases and J by 1 base, and 13 bases separated the two germline ends. The CDR3 has 16 amino acids. CDR3 nucleotide sequence: TGTGCCAGCAGCTTAGGGGGCCTAGGGGGCACAGATACGCAGTATTTT. Its protein is CASSLGGLGGTDTQYF. The full variable domain, completed using reference TRBV7-3 and TRBJ2-3, is GAGVSQTPSNKVTEKGKYVELRCDPISGHTALYWYRQSLGQGPEFLIYFQGTGAADDSGLPNDRFFAVRPEGSVSTLKIQRTERGDSAVYLCASSLGGLGGTDTQYFGPGTRLTVL.

A few counts support this clonotype. V usage is TRBV28 and J usage is TRBJ2-3; unclear D gene. The V gene lost 6 bases and the J gene lost 2 bases, with 12 bases spanning the gap. The CDR3 has 14 amino acids. CDR1 and CDR2 from the germline V gene are MDHEN and SYDVKM. The CDR3 here is CASRTPLITDTQYF. CDR3 bases: TGTGCCAGCAGGACTCCTCTCATCACAGATACGCAGTATTTT.

In this sample, this clonotype turned up a few times. V is TRBV18 and J is TRBJ1-1; D call uncertain. Germline CDR1 is KGHSH and CDR2 is LQKENI. There are 13 residues in the CDR3. The ends were cut back, 1 base at V and 8 bases at J, with 11 bases in the middle. The CDR3 protein is CASSPLLEKEAFF. The CDR3 bases are TGTGCCAGCTCACCACTCTTGGAGAAAGAAGCTTTCTTT.

This clonotype was recorded at least ten times. The J gene is TRBJ2-3, the V gene TRBV6-5, with 7 bases identical to TRBD1. The CDR3 spans 14 residues. The trim removed 2 bases at V and 4 bases at J, leaving 3 bases unmatched. Germline CDR1 is MNHEY and CDR2 is SVGAGI. CDR3 loop: CASSYTTGSDTQYF. DNA of the CDR3: TGTGCCAGCAGTTACACGACAGGGTCAGATACGCAGTATTTT.